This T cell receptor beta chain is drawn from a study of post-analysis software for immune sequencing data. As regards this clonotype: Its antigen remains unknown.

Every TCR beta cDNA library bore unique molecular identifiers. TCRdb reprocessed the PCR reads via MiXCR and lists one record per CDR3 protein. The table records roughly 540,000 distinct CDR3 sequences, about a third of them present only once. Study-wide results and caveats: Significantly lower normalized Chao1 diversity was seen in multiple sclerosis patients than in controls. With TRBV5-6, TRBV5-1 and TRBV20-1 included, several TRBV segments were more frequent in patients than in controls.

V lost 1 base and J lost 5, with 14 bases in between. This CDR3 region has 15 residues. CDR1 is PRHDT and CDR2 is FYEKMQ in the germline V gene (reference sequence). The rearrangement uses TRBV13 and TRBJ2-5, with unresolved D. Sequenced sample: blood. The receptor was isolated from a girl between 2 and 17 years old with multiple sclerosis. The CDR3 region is CASSLAAALGETQYF. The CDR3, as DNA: TGTGCCAGCAGCTTAGCGGCCGCACTTGGGGAGACCCAGTACTTC.